Listed below are T cell receptor beta chains from one sample, sequenced in a study of shared clonotypes between healthy human individuals. Libraries were prepared by immunoSEQ multiplex PCR; TCRdb keeps only in-frame clonotypes and omits some of them. The sample consists of about 580,000 clones, 95% to 98% of them appearing once. The sequencing input was naive CD8+ T cells sorted from blood. These receptors all stem from a man aged 30 to 39 in good health. Both conserved end residues are part of each CDR3.

V gene,CDR3 protein
TRBV7-9,CASSSGFTEAFF
TRBV7-9,CASSLDTILGSETQYF
TRBV7-6,CASSPLGETQYF
TRBV11-2,CASSLGHANQPQHF
TRBV11-2,CASSLVEPDEQFF
TRBV7-8,CASSLEGARYEQYF
TRBV7-9,CASEGQGHNEQFF
TRBV4-1,CASSQQGYTYGYTF
TRBV4-1,CASSQESSVTSYEQYF
TRBV27,CASSLGLAGPYNEQFF
TRBV7-9,CASSPLPSGANVLTF
TRBV2,CASSGRPGPSYNEQFF
TRBV5-6,CASSSWETQYF
TRBV9,CASSVEGDRNEQFF
TRBV6-1,CASSGLEGLSYNEQFF
TRBV5-5,CASSLRFRSVQETQYF
TRBV15,CATSRTSLASGRAYNEQFF
TRBV2,CAMRGRIGSYGYTF
TRBV30,CAWSVTGANVLTF
TRBV6-5,CASSYGAMEETQYF
TRBV7-8,CASSLGPGSYEQYF
TRBV27,CASSGWGQPQHF
TRBV10-3,CAISGGQPTYNEQFF
TRBV7-9,CASSFPRGDEKLFF
TRBV7-9,CASSLGTADYGYTF
TRBV5-1,CASSLVPSGRAVAYEQYF
TRBV28,CASSDSDTYEQYF
TRBV5-4,CASSLELLYEQYF
TRBV4-1,CASSQGQALSYEQYF